One sample yielded the 31 T cell receptor beta chains listed below, sequenced in a study of blood T cell repertoires in COVID-19. The protocol was immunoSEQ multiplex PCR, while the TCRdb copy is restricted to in-frame clones and leaves out a portion. The sample includes 300,000 to 400,000 clones, 80% to 90% of them seen just once. Material for sequencing was PBMCs or T cells enriched from blood (not recorded which). All receptors derive from a woman between 40 and 55 years old with acute COVID-19.

The J gene is TRBJ1-1, the V gene TRBV7-8, with a tentative D call TRBD1 (5 bases). Per germline, CDR1 SGHVS and CDR2 FQNEAQ. The CDR3 is 12 amino acids. Trimming removed 5 bases at V and 6 bases at J, with 10 bases between. The CDR3 protein is CASSPQGPEAFF. In DNA, the CDR3 is TGTGCCAGCAGCCCTCAGGGCCCTGAAGCTTTCTTT.

This clone was found a few times. The chain recombines TRBV9 with TRBJ2-2; 9 bases align to TRBD2. The CDR3 sequence is 15 residues long. Germline values: CDR1 SGDLS, CDR2 YYNGEE. V lost 0 bases, J lost 6 bases, and 3 bases stayed unmatched. The CDR3 nucleotides read TGTGCCAGCAGCGTAGTAGCGGGAGTCCCCGGGGAGCTGTTTTTT. Its protein is CASSVVAGVPGELFF.

In its sample, this clone was seen a few times. The genes are TRBV6-1 and TRBJ1-3; TRBD1 might be the D (5 bases). The V and J ends lost 1 base and 7 bases respectively, with 11 bases between them. The germline V gene encodes CDR1 MNHNS and CDR2 SASEGT. This CDR3 is 14 amino acids long. As DNA, the CDR3 is TGTGCCAGCAGTGAAGGACAGAAGGCGAACACCATATATTTT. Amino acids: CASSEGQKANTIYF.

This chain links TRBV11-2 with TRBJ2-5; 7 nucleotides match TRBD2. J was trimmed by 4 bases and V by 0 bases; bases with no gene match: 2. The CDR3 consists of 14 residues. CDR1 is SGHAT and CDR2 is FQNNGV in the germline V gene. The CDR3 coding sequence is TGTGCCAGCAGCTTAGATTGGGGGGGAGAGACCCAGTACTTC. Translation: CASSLDWGGETQYF. Combining the CDR3 with reference TRBV11-2 and TRBJ2-5 gives the whole variable domain EAGVAQSPRYKIIEKRQSVAFWCNPISGHATLYWYQQILGQGPKLLIQFQNNGVVDDSQLPKDRFSAERLKGVDSTLKIQPAKLEDSAVYLCASSLDWGGETQYFGPGTRLLVL.

The chain links TRBV6-5 to TRBJ2-7, with D uncertain. The V end was cut by 0 bases, the J end by 6 bases, with 9 bases between. This CDR3 region has 13 residues. Germline CDR1 is MNHEY and CDR2 is SVGAGI. The CDR3 coding sequence is TGTGCCAGCAGTTACTCGGTGGCAGGCGAGCAGTACTTC. As protein: CASSYSVAGEQYF.

V usage is TRBV5-4 and J usage is TRBJ2-7; weak D call: TRBD2 (5 bases). V dropped 2 bases and J dropped 0 bases, with 15 bases sitting between them. This CDR3 has 16 amino acids. The germline V gene encodes CDR1 SGHNT and CDR2 YYREEE (reference sequence). Written as DNA, the CDR3 is TGTGCCAGCAGCTTTCCTAGCAGCGCGAGCTCCTACGAGCAGTACTTC. As protein: CASSFPSSASSYEQYF.

The chain couples TRBV19 to TRBJ1-2, with 9 bases fitting TRBD1. Germline CDR1 LNHDA, CDR2 SQIVND (reference sequence). The CDR3 totals 15 residues. The J segment lost 2 bases and the V segment lost 7 bases, leaving 8 bases of the junction unmatched. CDR3: CASNGQGFPNYGYTF. The CDR3 DNA sequence: TGTGCCAGTAATGGACAGGGGTTCCCCAACTATGGCTACACCTTC.

The chain recombines TRBV3-1 (or the pseudogene TRBV3-2) with TRBJ1-2; possibly TRBD1 for D (5 bases). The CDR3 loop spans 14 amino acids. Per the germline V gene, CDR1 is LGHDT and CDR2 is YNNKEL (reference sequence). The ends were cut back, 2 bases at V and 5 bases at J, with 12 bases in the middle. The CDR3, as DNA: TGTGCCAGCAGCCAATCGACAGACCCATATGGCTACACCTTC. The encoded protein is CASSQSTDPYGYTF.

The CDR3: CASSQLLAGRQYF. The CDR3 DNA reads as TGTGCCAGCAGCCAACTGCTAGCGGGACGGCAGTACTTC. The rearrangement uses TRBV14 and TRBJ2-7; TRBD2 agrees at 9 bases. V lost 2 bases to trimming and J lost 9 bases; unmatched junction nucleotides: 5. CDR1 and CDR2 (germline): SGHDN, FVKESK. The CDR3 runs to 13 residues.

The V call is TRBV7-2, the J call TRBJ2-7; 14 bases map to TRBD2. Germline V gives CDR1 SGHTA, CDR2 FQGNSA. V lost 4 bases, J lost 3 bases, and 8 bases stayed unmatched. The CDR3 runs 17 residues. DNA for the CDR3: TGTGCCAGCAGCTCTCGGACTAGCGGGGGGATGGTCTACGAGCAGTACTTC. Encoded protein: CASSSRTSGGMVYEQYF.

The chain combines TRBV5-6 with TRBJ1-4; TRBD1 might be the D (5 bases). The CDR3 has 17 residues. Germline CDR1 SGHDT, CDR2 YYEEEE. V gave up 0 bases and J gave up 7 bases, with 19 bases separating them. The chain's CDR3 is CASSLAVRAELSEKLFF. Here the CDR3 DNA reads TGTGCCAGCAGCTTGGCCGTCAGGGCTGAGTTAAGTGAAAAACTGTTTTTT. The entire variable domain, with the rest obtained from reference TRBV5-6 and TRBJ1-4, is as follows: DAGVTQSPTHLIKTRGQQVTLRCSPKSGHDTVSWYQQALGQGPQFIFQYYEEEERQRGNFPDRFSGHQFPNYSSELNVNALLLGDSALYLCASSLAVRAELSEKLFFGSGTQLSVL.

A word on this clone: Mismatch with germline at one junction end may stem from a read error. This rearrangement joins TRBV5-1 to TRBJ1-1; D is unresolved. CDR1 is SGHRS, CDR2 YFSETQ, per germline. The CDR3 totals 12 residues. The CDR3 is CASSFSGDIADF. The CDR3 DNA reads as TGCGCCAGCAGCTTCTCCGGCGACATTGCAGACTTT.

The V gene is TRBV10-1, the J gene TRBJ1-5; 12 bases fit TRBD1. V was pared by 5 bases and J by 5 bases, with 13 bases of the junction left unmatched. The germline CDR1 and CDR2 sequences are WNHNN and SYGVQD (reference sequence). The CDR3 spans 18 residues. CDR3 region: CASSIPGTGGRSDQPQHF. The CDR3, as DNA: TGCGCCAGCAGTATTCCTGGGACAGGGGGCAGAAGCGATCAGCCCCAGCATTTT.

The chain combines TRBV7-3 with TRBJ2-5, with D possibly being TRBD2 (5 bases). V was trimmed by 5 bases and J by 5 bases, leaving 12 bases between them. The germline V gene encodes CDR1 SGHTA and CDR2 FQGTGA. The CDR3 is 13 amino acids. CDR3 sequence reads: CASSPLGEETQYF. The CDR3 DNA sequence: TGTGCCAGCAGCCCACTAGGCGAGGAGACCCAGTACTTC.

In the case of this clone: The sample carries other DNA sequences with the same CDR3. The J gene is TRBJ1-1, the V gene TRBV18; the match to TRBD1 covers 7 bases. The CDR3 has 13 amino acids. Germline V gives CDR1 KGHSH, CDR2 LQKENI. V was clipped by 4 bases and J by 2 bases; unmatched bases: 1. The CDR3 here is CASSRQGNTEAFF. DNA for the CDR3: TGTGCCAGCTCACGACAGGGTAACACTGAAGCTTTCTTT.

J is TRBJ2-7 and V is TRBV20-1; weak D call: TRBD2 (6 bases). Germline V CDR1 and CDR2: DFQATT, SNEGSKA (reference sequence). V was pared by 3 bases and J by 6 bases, with 24 bases between. The CDR3 consists of 16 residues. The CDR3 coding sequence is TGCAGTGCTAGTATAGGGCGGGACTCCATCGCGCGCGAGCAGTACTTC. This encodes CSASIGRDSIAREQYF.

The chain employs TRBV5-1 and TRBJ2-1; D remains unclear. Germline-derived CDR1 and CDR2 are SGHRS and YFSETQ. V gave up 2 bases and J gave up 10 bases, with 13 bases separating them. There are 13 residues in the CDR3. CDR3 region: CASSLADWMEQFF. DNA of the CDR3: TGCGCCAGCAGCTTAGCTGACTGGATGGAGCAGTTCTTC.

CDR3 sequence (DNA): TGTGCCAGCAGCCCTGGACTGGCGCCCACTGAAGCTTTCTTT. Its translation is CASSPGLAPTEAFF. The chain joins TRBV6-2 or TRBV6-3 to TRBJ1-1; unclear D gene. CDR3 size: 14 residues. V was trimmed by 6 bases and J by 4 bases, leaving 15 bases between them. Germline assignment: CDR1 MNHEY and CDR2 SVGEGT.

The chain employs TRBV7-9 and TRBJ2-1; a possible D gene is TRBD2 (7 bases). Deletions cut 5 bases from V and 5 bases from J, with 19 bases between. The CDR3 is 16 residues long. The germline CDR1 and CDR2 sequences are SEHNR and FQNEAQ (reference sequence). In DNA form, the CDR3 reads TGTGCCAGCAGCCGACCGGATACGGGGGGCAACAATGAGCAGTTCTTC. This sequence encodes CASSRPDTGGNNEQFF.

This chain uses TRBV19 with TRBJ1-4; 11 bases match TRBD1. The trim removed 3 bases at V and 10 bases at J, leaving 10 bases unmatched. Germline V gene lookup returns CDR1 LNHDA and CDR2 SQIVND (reference sequence). The CDR3 is made up of 16 amino acids. The CDR3 reads CASSIGQGAGVGKLFF. The DNA for the CDR3 is TGTGCCAGTAGTATTGGACAGGGGGCGGGTGTTGGAAAACTGTTTTTT.

This chain joins TRBV6-5 and TRBJ1-5; possibly TRBD1 for D (5 bases). The CDR3 contains 13 residues. Trimming stripped 5 bases from V and 6 bases from J, with 11 bases between. The germline gives CDR1 MNHEY, CDR2 SVGAGI. DNA for the CDR3: TGTGCCAGCAGTAGGGGATGGGGTCAGCCCCAGCATTTT. Its protein is CASSRGWGQPQHF.

The sample holds a few counts of this clone. This chain links TRBV19 with TRBJ2-7; possibly TRBD2 for D (6 bases). The CDR3 extends over 16 amino acids. Germline V CDR1 and CDR2: LNHDA, SQIVND (reference sequence). Trimming took 0 bases from V and 2 from J, leaving 14 bases between them. The CDR3 nucleotides are TGTGCCAGTAGTATAGATGAGGGGACTGAAACCTACGAGCAGTACTTC. It specifies CASSIDEGTETYEQYF.

The CDR3 sequence is CASGGVGAKNIQYF. Written as DNA, the CDR3 is TGTGCCAGCGGGGGCGTGGGTGCCAAAAACATTCAGTACTTC. This chain connects TRBV28 to TRBJ2-4; D is possibly TRBD1 (6 bases). This CDR3 region has 14 residues. V dropped 8 bases and J dropped 1 base, with 12 bases sitting between them. The germline V gene encodes CDR1 MDHEN and CDR2 SYDVKM.

J is TRBJ1-2 and V is TRBV2; a possible D gene is TRBD1 (5 bases). The CDR3 loop spans 13 amino acids. Per germline, CDR1 SNHLY and CDR2 FYNNEI. Trimming took 3 bases from V and 7 from J, leaving 12 bases between them. The CDR3 loop reads CASSDHGGGGYTF. As DNA, the CDR3 is TGTGCCAGCAGTGATCACGGGGGGGGTGGCTACACCTTC.

This clone has more than one count but fewer than ten. The V and J genes are TRBV7-3 and TRBJ2-5; 7 bases are shared with TRBD2. CDR1 and CDR2 from the germline V gene are SGHTA and FQGTGA. CDR3 length: 14 residues. V trimming: 1 base; J trimming: 6 bases; junction bases outside the gene matches: 5. CDR3: CASSLSGSGQTQYF. The CDR3 DNA sequence: TGTGCCAGCAGCTTAAGCGGGAGTGGGCAGACCCAGTACTTC.

The rearrangement joins TRBV5-3 to TRBJ1-4, with a possible D match to TRBD1 (6 bases). TRBV5-3 falls under the ORF class, with uncertain function. The CDR3 totals 16 residues. V lost 3 bases to trimming and J lost 5 bases, with 17 bases between them. CDR3 amino acids: CARSWGRTGSNEKLFF. CDR3 coding DNA: TGTGCCAGAAGCTGGGGCCGAACAGGGTCGAATGAAAAACTGTTTTTT.

This clone was recorded a few times. The rearrangement uses TRBV28 and TRBJ1-2, with TRBD1 as a possible D gene (5 bases). Germline V lookup: CDR1 MDHEN, CDR2 SYDVKM. The CDR3 has 16 residues. V lost 1 base, J lost 4 bases, and 16 bases lay in between. The CDR3 DNA reads TGTGCCAGCAGTTTATTTCCAGGGATAATGGTCTATGGCTACACCTTC. Translation: CASSLFPGIMVYGYTF.

V and J are TRBV7-9 and TRBJ1-3; D might be TRBD1 (5 bases). The germline V gene encodes CDR1 SEHNR and CDR2 FQNEAQ (reference sequence). The length of the CDR3 is 18 residues. The ends were cut back, 1 base at V and 0 bases at J, with 16 bases in the middle. CDR3 in DNA: TGTGCCAGCAGCTTAGGGAGGGGAACCCCGAGCTCTGGAAACACCATATATTTT. It codes for CASSLGRGTPSSGNTIYF.

About this clone: Being one base from a much bigger clone, this may be a read error. V is TRBV28 and J is TRBJ2-7, with D tentatively TRBD2 (6 bases). Germline V gene lookup returns CDR1 MDHEN and CDR2 SYDVKM. The CDR3 loop spans 12 amino acids. The V and J ends lost 6 bases and 3 bases respectively, with 9 bases between them. Written as DNA, the CDR3 is TGTGCCAGCAGCCAGGACTACTACGAGCAGTACTTC. Translation gives CASSQDYYEQYF. Full variable domain (rest looked up from reference TRBV28 and TRBJ2-7): DVKVTQSSRYLVKRTGEKVFLECVQDMDHENMFWYRQDPGLGLRLIYFSYDVKMKEKGDIPEGYSVSREKKERFSLILESASTNQTSMYLCASSQDYYEQYFGPGTRLTVT.

This chain connects TRBV29-1 to TRBJ2-1, with D possibly matching TRBD1 (5 bases). The CDR3 length is 15 residues. Germline CDR1 and CDR2: SQVTM and ANQGSEA. Trimming took off 6 bases at V and 3 bases at J, with 18 bases between the two ends. The CDR3 loop reads CSVAGSPTLYNEQFF. DNA for the CDR3: TGCAGCGTAGCAGGGTCCCCCACACTCTACAATGAGCAGTTCTTC.

This clone was detected only a few times. The chain employs TRBV15 and TRBJ2-1, with 11 bases lining up with TRBD2. The CDR3 totals 16 residues. The V gene end was trimmed by 3 bases and the J gene end by 7 bases; junction bases not matched to a gene: 8. Germline loops: CDR1 LNHNV, CDR2 YYDKDF (reference sequence). CDR3 nucleotide sequence: TGTGCCACCAGCAGTCGTAGCGGGAGGGCCAATAATGAGCAGTTCTTC. It translates to CATSSRSGRANNEQFF.